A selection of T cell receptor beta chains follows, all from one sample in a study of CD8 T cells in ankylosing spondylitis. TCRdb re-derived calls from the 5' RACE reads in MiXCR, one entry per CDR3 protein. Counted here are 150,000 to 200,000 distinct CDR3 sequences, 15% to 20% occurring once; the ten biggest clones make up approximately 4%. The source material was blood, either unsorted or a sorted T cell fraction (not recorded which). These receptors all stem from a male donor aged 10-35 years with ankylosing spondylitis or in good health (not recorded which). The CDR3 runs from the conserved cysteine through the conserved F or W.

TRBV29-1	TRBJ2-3	CSVDGGRDTDTQYF
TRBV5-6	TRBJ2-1	CASSLLRGREFNEQFF
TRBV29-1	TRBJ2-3	CSVEKRENTDTQYF
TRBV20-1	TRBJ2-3	CSALTPSGRAVDTQYF
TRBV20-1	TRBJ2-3	CSAIDSPSTDTQYF
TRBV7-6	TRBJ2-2	CASSRVDTGELFF
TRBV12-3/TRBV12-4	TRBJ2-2	CASIIGGGTGELFF
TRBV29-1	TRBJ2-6	CSVGLAGTFGANVLTF
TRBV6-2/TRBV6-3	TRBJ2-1	CASSPGTGFNEQFF
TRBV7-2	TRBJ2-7	CASSPSGRREQYF
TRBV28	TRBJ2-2	CASSLSGGSSGELFF
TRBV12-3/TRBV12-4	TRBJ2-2	CASRRGRAGELFF
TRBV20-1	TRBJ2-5	CSATRDYYQETQYF
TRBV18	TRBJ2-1	CASSPPENYAYNEQFF
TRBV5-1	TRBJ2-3	CASSSGLAGGRTDTQYF
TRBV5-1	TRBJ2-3	CASSLMFGDTQYF
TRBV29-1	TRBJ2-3	CSAYGGSGTDTQYF
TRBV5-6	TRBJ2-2	CASRPDGSNTGELFF
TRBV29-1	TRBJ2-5	CSVEAGDETQYF
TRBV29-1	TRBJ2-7	CSVVVYEQYF
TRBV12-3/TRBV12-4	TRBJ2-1	CASTPSAVRRFF
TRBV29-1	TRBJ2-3	CSALDSADTQYF
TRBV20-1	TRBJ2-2	CSAKRENTGELFF
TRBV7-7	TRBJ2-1	CASSLALDNEQFF
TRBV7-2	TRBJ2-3	CASRKDPRQGEYTQYF
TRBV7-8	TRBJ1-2	CASSDGTSAYGYTF
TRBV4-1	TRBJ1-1	CASSQEGVPGSGAFF
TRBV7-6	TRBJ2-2	CASSYLDANTGELFF
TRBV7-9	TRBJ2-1	CASSSRGGSYYNEQFF
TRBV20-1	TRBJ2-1	CSASRLESHNEQFF
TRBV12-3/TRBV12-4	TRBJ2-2	CASSFLPQDTGELFF
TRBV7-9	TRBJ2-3	CASSTQLAASTDTQYF
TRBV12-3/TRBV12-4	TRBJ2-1	CASSFGTNNEQFF
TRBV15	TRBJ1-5	CATSRWDMNQPQHF
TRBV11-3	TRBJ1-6	CASSSFTGQNSPLHF
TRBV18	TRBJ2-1	CASSPPNGRAKGNEQFF
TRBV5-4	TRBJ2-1	CASSWTSEGEQFF
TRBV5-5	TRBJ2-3	CASSPRTSLSTDTQYF
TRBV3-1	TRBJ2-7	CASTSTGTYEQYF
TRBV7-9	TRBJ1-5	CASSLEGWEPQHF
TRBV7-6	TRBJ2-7	CASSLGTGGEQYF
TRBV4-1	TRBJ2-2	CASSHAAVNTGELFF
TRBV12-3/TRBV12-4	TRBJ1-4	CASSLALRYEKLFF
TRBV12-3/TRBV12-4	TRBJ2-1	CASSVGLAGGRTEQFF
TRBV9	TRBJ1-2	CASSVAGNGYTF
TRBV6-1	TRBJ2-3	CASSDGTSGITDTQYF